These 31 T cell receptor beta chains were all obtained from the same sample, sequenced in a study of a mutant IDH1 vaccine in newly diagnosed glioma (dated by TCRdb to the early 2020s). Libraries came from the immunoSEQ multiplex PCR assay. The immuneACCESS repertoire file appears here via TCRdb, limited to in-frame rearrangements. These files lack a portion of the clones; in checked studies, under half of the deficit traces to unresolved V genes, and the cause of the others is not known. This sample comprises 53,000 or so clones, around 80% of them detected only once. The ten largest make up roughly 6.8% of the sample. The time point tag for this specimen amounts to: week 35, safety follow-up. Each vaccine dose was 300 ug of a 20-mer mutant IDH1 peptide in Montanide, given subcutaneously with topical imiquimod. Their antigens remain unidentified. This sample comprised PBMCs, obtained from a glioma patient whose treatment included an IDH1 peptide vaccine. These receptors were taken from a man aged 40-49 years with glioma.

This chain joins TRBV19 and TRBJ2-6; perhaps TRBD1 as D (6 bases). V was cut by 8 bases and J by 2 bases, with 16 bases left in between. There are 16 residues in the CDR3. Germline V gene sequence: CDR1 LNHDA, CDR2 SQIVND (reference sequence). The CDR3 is CASAGGASAGANVLTF. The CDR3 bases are TGTGCCAGTGCTGGGGGCGCATCCGCTGGGGCCAACGTCCTGACTTTC.

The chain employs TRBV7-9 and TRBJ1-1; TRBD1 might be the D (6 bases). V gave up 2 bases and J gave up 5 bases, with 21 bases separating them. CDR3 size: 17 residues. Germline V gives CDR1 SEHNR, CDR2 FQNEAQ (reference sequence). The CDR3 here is CASSLYGGHLKGTEAFF. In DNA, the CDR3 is TGTGCCAGCAGCTTATACGGGGGGCATTTAAAAGGTACTGAAGCTTTCTTT.

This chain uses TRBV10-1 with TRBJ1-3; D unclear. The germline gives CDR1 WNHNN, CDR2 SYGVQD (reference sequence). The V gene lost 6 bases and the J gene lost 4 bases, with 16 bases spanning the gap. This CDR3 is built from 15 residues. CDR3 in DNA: TGCGCCAGCAGGGGAGGATGTGTGGAAGGAAACACCATATATTTT. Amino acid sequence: CASRGGCVEGNTIYF.

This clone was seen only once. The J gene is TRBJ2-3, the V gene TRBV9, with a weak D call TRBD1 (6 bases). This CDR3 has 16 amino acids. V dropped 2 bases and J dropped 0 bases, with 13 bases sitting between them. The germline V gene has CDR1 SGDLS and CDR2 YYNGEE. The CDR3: CASSVSPGASTDTQYF. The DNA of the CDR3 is TGTGCCAGCAGCGTTTCCCCAGGGGCTAGCACAGATACGCAGTATTTT. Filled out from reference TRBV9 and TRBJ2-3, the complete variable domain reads DSGVTQTPKHLITATGQRVTLRCSPRSGDLSVYWYQQSLDQGLQFLIQYYNGEERAKGNILERFSAQQFPDLHSELNLSSLELGDSALYFCASSVSPGASTDTQYFGPGTRLTVL.

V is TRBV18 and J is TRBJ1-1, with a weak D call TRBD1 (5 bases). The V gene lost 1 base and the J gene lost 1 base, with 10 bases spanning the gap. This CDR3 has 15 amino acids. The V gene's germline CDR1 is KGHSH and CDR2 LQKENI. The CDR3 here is CASSPQEGTNTEAFF. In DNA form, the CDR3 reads TGTGCCAGCTCACCACAGGAGGGGACGAACACTGAAGCTTTCTTT.

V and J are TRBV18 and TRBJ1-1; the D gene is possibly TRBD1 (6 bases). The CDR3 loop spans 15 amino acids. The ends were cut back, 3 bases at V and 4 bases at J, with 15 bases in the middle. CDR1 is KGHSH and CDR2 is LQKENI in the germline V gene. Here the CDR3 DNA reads TGTGCCAGCTCACCTTCCTTAGGGGGGAGCACTGAAGCTTTCTTT. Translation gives CASSPSLGGSTEAFF.

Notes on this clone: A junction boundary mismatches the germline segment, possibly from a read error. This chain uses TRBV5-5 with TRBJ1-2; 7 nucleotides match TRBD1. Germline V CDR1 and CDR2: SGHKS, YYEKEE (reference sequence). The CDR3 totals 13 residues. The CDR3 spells CASSLTGERISDF. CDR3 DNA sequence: TGTGCCAGCAGCCTTACAGGGGAAAGGATCTCTGACTTC.

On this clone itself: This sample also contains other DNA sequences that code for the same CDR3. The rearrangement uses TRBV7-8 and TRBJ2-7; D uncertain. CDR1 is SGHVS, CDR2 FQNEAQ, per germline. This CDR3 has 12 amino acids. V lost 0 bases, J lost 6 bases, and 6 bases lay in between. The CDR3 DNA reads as TGTGCCAGCAGCTTAGCGTCGGGCGAGCAGTACTTC. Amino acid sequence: CASSLASGEQYF.

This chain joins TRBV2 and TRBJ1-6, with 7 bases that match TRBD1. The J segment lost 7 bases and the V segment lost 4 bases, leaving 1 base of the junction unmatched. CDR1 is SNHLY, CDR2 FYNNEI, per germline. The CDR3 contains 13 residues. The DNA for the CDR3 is TGTGCCAGCAGTGTAGGGGGCAATTCACCCCTCCACTTT. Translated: CASSVGGNSPLHF.

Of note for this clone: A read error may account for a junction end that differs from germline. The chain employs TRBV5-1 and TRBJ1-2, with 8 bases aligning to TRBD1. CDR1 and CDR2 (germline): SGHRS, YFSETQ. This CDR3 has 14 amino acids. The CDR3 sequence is CASSLDRARYGYTF. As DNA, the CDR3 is TGTGCCAGCAGCTTGGACAGGGCAAGATATGGCTACACCTTC.

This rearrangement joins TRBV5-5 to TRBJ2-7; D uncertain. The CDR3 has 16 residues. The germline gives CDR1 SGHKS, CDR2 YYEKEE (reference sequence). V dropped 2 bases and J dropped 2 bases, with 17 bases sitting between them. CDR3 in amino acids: CASSLGPQSSTYEQYF. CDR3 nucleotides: TGTGCCAGCAGCTTAGGGCCACAGAGTTCCACCTACGAGCAGTACTTC.

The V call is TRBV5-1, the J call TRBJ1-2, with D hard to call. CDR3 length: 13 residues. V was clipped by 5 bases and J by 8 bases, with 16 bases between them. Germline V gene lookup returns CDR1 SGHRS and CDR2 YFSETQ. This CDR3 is CASRSRTLGGYTF. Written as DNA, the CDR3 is TGCGCCAGCAGATCGAGGACTCTAGGGGGCTACACCTTC.

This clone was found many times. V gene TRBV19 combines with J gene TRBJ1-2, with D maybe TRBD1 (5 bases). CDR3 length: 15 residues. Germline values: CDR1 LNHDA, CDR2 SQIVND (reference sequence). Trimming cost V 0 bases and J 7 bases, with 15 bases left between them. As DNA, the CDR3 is TGTGCCAGTAGTATAGATGGGGCGGACGGTGGTGGCTACACCTTC. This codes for CASSIDGADGGGYTF.

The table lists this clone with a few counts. CDR3 region: CASSLARDGTLHF. The CDR3 DNA reads TGTGCCAGCAGCTTGGCTAGGGATGGGACCCTCCACTTT. The chain recombines TRBV5-4 with TRBJ1-6; D remains ambiguous. Per germline, CDR1 SGHNT and CDR2 YYREEE (reference sequence). This CDR3 contains 13 residues. Trimming cost V 0 bases and J 14 bases, with 12 bases left between them.

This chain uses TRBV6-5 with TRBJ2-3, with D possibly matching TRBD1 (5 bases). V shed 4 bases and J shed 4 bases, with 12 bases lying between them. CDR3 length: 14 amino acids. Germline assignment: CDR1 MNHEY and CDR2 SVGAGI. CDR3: CASSSREGADTQYF. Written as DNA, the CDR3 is TGTGCCAGCAGTTCCAGGGAAGGCGCAGATACGCAGTATTTT.

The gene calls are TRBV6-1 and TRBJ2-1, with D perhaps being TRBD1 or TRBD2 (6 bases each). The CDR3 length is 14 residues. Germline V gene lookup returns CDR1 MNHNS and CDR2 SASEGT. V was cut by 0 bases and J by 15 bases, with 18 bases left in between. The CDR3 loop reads CASSEARAGGGRFF. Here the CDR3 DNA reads TGTGCCAGCAGTGAAGCCAGAGCCGGGGGCGGACGGTTCTTC.

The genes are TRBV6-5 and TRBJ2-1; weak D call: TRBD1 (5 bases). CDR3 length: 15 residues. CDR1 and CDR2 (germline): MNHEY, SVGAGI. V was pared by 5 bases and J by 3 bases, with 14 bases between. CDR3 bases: TGTGCCAGCAGTCAACCCCAGGGATACTACAATGAGCAGTTCTTC. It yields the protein CASSQPQGYYNEQFF.

Written as DNA, the CDR3 is TGTGCCAGCTCACCAGACAGGGGGAATTACAATGAGCAGTTCTTC. Its translation is CASSPDRGNYNEQFF. This chain connects TRBV18 to TRBJ2-1, with TRBD1 matching over 9 bases. This CDR3 is 15 amino acids long. Unmatched junction bases numbered 3, after V lost 2 bases and J lost 4 bases. Per germline, CDR1 KGHSH and CDR2 LQKENI.

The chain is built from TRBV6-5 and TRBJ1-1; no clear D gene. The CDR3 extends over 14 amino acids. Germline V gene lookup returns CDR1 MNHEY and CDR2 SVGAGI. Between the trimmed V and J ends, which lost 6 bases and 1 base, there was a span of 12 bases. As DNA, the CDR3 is TGTGCCAGCAGGATGGATTCATCGAACACTGAAGCTTTCTTT. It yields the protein CASRMDSSNTEAFF.

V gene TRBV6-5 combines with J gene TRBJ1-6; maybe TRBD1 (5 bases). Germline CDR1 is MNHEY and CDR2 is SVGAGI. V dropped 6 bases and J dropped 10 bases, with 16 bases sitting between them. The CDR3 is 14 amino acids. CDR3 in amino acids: CASSYQGWESPLHF. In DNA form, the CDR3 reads TGTGCCAGCAGCTACCAGGGATGGGAGTCACCCCTCCACTTT.

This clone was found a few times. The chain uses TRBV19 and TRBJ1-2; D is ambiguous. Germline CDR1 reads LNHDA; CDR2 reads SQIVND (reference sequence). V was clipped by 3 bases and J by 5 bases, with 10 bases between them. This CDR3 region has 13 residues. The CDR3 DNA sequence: TGTGCCAGTAGTATTTGGCAGAGATATGGCTACACCTTC. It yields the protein CASSIWQRYGYTF.

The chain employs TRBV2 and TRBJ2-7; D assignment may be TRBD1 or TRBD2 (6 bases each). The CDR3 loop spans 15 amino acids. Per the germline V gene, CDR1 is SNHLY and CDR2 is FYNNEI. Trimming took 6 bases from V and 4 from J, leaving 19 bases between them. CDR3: CASRKGGHEAYEQYF. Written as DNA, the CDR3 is TGTGCCAGCAGGAAGGGGGGCCATGAAGCTTACGAGCAGTACTTC.

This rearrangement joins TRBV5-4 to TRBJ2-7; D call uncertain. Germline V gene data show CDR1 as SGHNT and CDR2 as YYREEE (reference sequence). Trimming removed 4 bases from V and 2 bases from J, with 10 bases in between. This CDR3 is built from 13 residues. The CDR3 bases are TGTGCCAGCAGCCCCGACCGAACCTACGAGCAGTACTTC. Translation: CASSPDRTYEQYF.

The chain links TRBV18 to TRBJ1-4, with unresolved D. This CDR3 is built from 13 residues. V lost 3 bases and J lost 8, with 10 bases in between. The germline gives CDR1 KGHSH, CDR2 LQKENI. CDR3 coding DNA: TGTGCCAGCTCACCCACGGTTAACGAAAAACTGTTTTTT. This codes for CASSPTVNEKLFF. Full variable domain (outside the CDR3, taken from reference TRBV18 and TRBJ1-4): NAGVMQNPRHLVRRRGQEARLRCSPMKGHSHVYWYRQLPEEGLKFMVYLQKENIIDESGMPKERFSAEFPKEGPSILRIQQVVRGDSAAYFCASSPTVNEKLFFGSGTQLSVL.

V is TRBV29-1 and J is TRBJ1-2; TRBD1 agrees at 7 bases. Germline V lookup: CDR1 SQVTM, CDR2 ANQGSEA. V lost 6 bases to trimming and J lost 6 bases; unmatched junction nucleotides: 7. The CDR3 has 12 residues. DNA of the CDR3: TGCAGCGTGGGGGGACAGTCCAATGGCTACACCTTC. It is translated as CSVGGQSNGYTF.

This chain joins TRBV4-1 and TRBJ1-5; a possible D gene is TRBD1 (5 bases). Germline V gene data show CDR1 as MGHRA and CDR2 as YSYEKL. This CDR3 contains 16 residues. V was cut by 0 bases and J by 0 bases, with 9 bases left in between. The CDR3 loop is CASSQDYRGSNQPQHF. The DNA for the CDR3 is TGCGCCAGCAGCCAAGATTATAGGGGTAGCAATCAGCCCCAGCATTTT.

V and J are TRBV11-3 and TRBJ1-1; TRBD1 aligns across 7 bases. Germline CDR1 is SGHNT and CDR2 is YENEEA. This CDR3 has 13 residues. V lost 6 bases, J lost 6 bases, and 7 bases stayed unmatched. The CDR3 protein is CASSLTGLSEAFF. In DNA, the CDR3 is TGTGCCAGCAGTCTGACAGGGTTGTCTGAAGCTTTCTTT.

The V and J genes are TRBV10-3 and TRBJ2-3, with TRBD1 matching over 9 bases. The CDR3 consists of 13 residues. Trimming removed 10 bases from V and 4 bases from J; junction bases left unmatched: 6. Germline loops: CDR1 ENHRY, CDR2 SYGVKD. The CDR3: CATRQGGADTQYF. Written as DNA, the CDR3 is TGTGCCACACGACAGGGGGGAGCAGATACGCAGTATTTT.

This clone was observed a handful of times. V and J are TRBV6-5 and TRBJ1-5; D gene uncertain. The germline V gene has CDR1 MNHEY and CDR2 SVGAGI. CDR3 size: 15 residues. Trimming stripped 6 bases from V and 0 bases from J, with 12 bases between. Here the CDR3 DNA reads TGTGCCAGCAGGCAAGGGAGTTATAGCAATCAGCCCCAGCATTTT. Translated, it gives CASRQGSYSNQPQHF.

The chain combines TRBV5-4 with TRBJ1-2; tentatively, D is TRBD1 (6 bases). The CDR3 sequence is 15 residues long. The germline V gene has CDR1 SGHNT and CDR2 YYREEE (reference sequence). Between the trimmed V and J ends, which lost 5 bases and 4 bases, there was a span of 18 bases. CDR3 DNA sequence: TGTGCCAGCAGGACCTTTGGGGGGGGCCCCTATGGCTACACCTTC. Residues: CASRTFGGGPYGYTF.

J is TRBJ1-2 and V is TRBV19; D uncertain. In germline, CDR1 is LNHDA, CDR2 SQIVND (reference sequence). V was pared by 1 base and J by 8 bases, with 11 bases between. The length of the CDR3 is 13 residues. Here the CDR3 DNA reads TGTGCCAGTAGTATAGTTTTTCACGGCGGCTACACCTTC. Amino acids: CASSIVFHGGYTF.